The 13 T cell receptor beta chains in this list originate from one sample, sequenced in a study of cytomegalovirus exposure and HLA in healthy donors (dated by TCRdb to 2015 to 2018). Libraries were built with the immunoSEQ multiplex PCR assay. A mixture of 60 forward primers for TCR Vbeta segments and 13 reverse primers for TCR Jbeta segments was used in the multiplex PCR. TCRdb holds this immuneACCESS table with in-frame rearrangements only. Some clones are missing; in checked studies, unresolved V genes explain under half, and the rest has no known cause. For this sample the table gives roughly 150,000 clones, of which approximately 80% were detected only once. The ten largest account for 2.2% of the sample. The sample was PBMCs. The receptors stem from a man aged 45-65 years in good health and CMV-seropositive.

The chain joins TRBV28 to TRBJ1-1; 8 nucleotides match TRBD1. The J segment lost 4 bases and the V segment lost 3 bases, leaving 1 base of the junction unmatched. The CDR3 runs 13 residues. The germline gives CDR1 MDHEN, CDR2 SYDVKM. The DNA of the CDR3 is TGTGCCAGCAGTTTCACAGGGGGCACTGAAGCTTTCTTT. This translates into CASSFTGGTEAFF.

V gene TRBV5-6 combines with J gene TRBJ1-1, with 9 bases matching TRBD1. Germline CDR1 is SGHDT and CDR2 is YYEEEE. This CDR3 has 15 amino acids. V dropped 5 bases and J dropped 5; count of bases not matched to a gene: 10. The CDR3 DNA reads TGTGCCAGCAGGTTTCTACAGGGGGCGACAACTGAAGCTTTCTTT. This translates into CASRFLQGATTEAFF.

This rearrangement joins TRBV11-1 to TRBJ2-3; the match to TRBD2 covers 15 bases. CDR3 length equals 15 residues. J was trimmed by 4 bases and V by 8 bases; bases with no gene match: 4. From germline, CDR1 is SGHAT and CDR2 FQDESV (reference sequence). The CDR3 loop is CASGLAGGRADTQYF. The CDR3 DNA reads TGTGCCAGCGGACTAGCGGGGGGGCGAGCAGATACGCAGTATTTT.

The V gene is TRBV4-1, the J gene TRBJ1-2; a possible D gene is TRBD1 (5 bases). V lost 1 base, J lost 5 bases, and 20 bases lay in between. The CDR3 extends over 17 amino acids. Germline V gives CDR1 MGHRA, CDR2 YSYEKL. The DNA of the CDR3 is TGCGCCAGCAGCCAAGCGGCCCAAGGACCCCGGGGGTATGGCTACACCTTC. Translating gives CASSQAAQGPRGYGYTF.

This rearrangement joins TRBV7-2 to TRBJ2-2; 9 bases line up with TRBD1. Trimming removed 5 bases from V and 3 bases from J; junction bases left unmatched: 4. The CDR3 has 15 amino acids. Germline CDR1 reads SGHTA; CDR2 reads FQGNSA. The CDR3 DNA reads as TGTGCCAGCAGCGTACAGGGGGCTTACACCGGGGAGCTGTTTTTT. Protein sequence: CASSVQGAYTGELFF.

This clone was picked up a small number of times. J is TRBJ2-1 and V is TRBV7-9; 8 bases map to TRBD2. The CDR3 is 14 residues long. V was clipped by 0 bases and J by 6 bases; unmatched bases: 1. Germline-derived CDR1 and CDR2 are SEHNR and FQNEAQ (reference sequence). In DNA, the CDR3 is TGTGCCAGCAGCTTAGCCGGGACTAGCAATGAGCAGTTCTTC. Its protein product is CASSLAGTSNEQFF.

The V and J genes are TRBV6-5 and TRBJ2-5, with 8 bases that match TRBD2. In germline, CDR1 is MNHEY, CDR2 SVGAGI. This CDR3 has 16 residues. The ends lost 2 bases at V and 4 bases at J; junction bases unmatched: 9. The CDR3 nucleotides are TGTGCCAGCAGTTACCAGACGGGACTAGAGGGAGAGACCCAGTACTTC. It codes for CASSYQTGLEGETQYF.

As DNA, the CDR3 is TGTGCCAGCAGTTGGCGGGACAGGGGGTCAGATACGCAGTATTTT. This codes for CASSWRDRGSDTQYF. The chain couples TRBV6-1 to TRBJ2-3; 11 nucleotides agree with TRBD1. Unmatched junction bases numbered 5, after V lost 5 bases and J lost 4 bases. Germline values: CDR1 MNHNS, CDR2 SASEGT. There are 15 residues in the CDR3.

The V gene is TRBV5-8, the J gene TRBJ1-1; possibly TRBD1 for D (5 bases). Trimming took 0 bases from V and 4 from J, leaving 16 bases between them. The length of the CDR3 is 16 residues. Germline V gene data show CDR1 as SGHTS and CDR2 as YDEGEE. CDR3: CASSLAPRGIGTEAFF. CDR3 coding DNA: TGTGCCAGCAGCTTGGCCCCGCGGGGGATCGGCACTGAAGCTTTCTTT.

The chain has TRBV30 and TRBJ2-1; the match to TRBD2 covers 9 bases. The CDR3 runs to 14 residues. J was trimmed by 4 bases and V by 7 bases; bases with no gene match: 8. CDR1 and CDR2 from the germline V gene are GTSNPN and SVGIG (reference sequence). The CDR3, as DNA: TGTGCCTTGATTAAAAGCGGGGGGTACAATGAGCAGTTCTTC. Protein product: CALIKSGGYNEQFF.

This clone showed up just a few times. The rearrangement uses TRBV4-3 and TRBJ1-5; 8 nucleotides agree with TRBD1. V was clipped by 2 bases and J by 6 bases; unmatched bases: 6. Germline CDR1 LGHNA, CDR2 YSLEER. This CDR3 contains 15 residues. The CDR3 bases are TGCGCCAGCAGCCAAAATACAGGGGGGGTTCAGCCCCAGCATTTT. This sequence encodes CASSQNTGGVQPQHF.

This chain links TRBV7-9 with TRBJ1-1; 8 bases match TRBD1. Germline loops: CDR1 SEHNR, CDR2 FQNEAQ (reference sequence). The CDR3 spans 16 residues. After removal of 2 bases from V and 5 bases from J, the junction contained 10 bases not matched to a gene. CDR3 in DNA: TGTGCCAGCAGCTTACACCCTCGGACAGGGCTAACTGAAGCTTTCTTT. This translates into CASSLHPRTGLTEAFF.

This clone was recorded once. V gene TRBV6-5 combines with J gene TRBJ1-4; 9 bases match TRBD1. This CDR3 comprises 14 residues. The germline gives CDR1 MNHEY, CDR2 SVGAGI. The V segment lost 6 bases and the J segment 7 bases; nucleotides outside the gene matches: 6. The CDR3 DNA reads as TGTGCCAGCAGGGCCGACAGGGGGGTTGAAAAACTGTTTTTT. It specifies CASRADRGVEKLFF.